The source of this TCR beta chain is a study of blood T cell repertoires in COVID-19 (dated by TCRdb to the early 2020s). Regarding the complete study: Collaborator samples came from the United States, Italy and Spain and covered acute and convalescent phases of COVID-19. The material from the prospective study consisted of cDNA or gDNA derived from T cells, B-cell-depleted T cells, or PBMCs. The dataset comprised deeply sampled blood TCRbeta repertoires from subjects exposed to, actively infected with, or recovered from COVID-19. The repertoires were released in a freely available public database intended as a resource for research on the immune response to SARS-CoV-2. Samples came from the ongoing ImmuneRACE study (first 160 participants) plus 1,254 subjects from 6 global collaborators. Sample metadata almost always included a de-identified subject ID, COVID-19 status, age in years and sex. Where HLA class I and class II types were available, the types were taken from metadata supplied by the sample provider, not from assay-based typing. The paper's findings and limits, for the study overall: How much clinical and demographic metadata was included differed by source and by participant, and the metadata was provided uncurated.

TCRbeta CDR3 regions were amplified from genomic DNA by means of the immunoSEQ Assay, a bias-controlled multiplex PCR. For the original study's pipeline: Within the assay, amplification of reference gene primers was used to estimate how many nucleated cells each sample contained. Sequence reads were collapsed and filtered to measure the absolute abundance of every unique TCRbeta CDR3 rearrangement. For each sample, productive Simpson clonality was calculated as the square root of Simpson's diversity index across productive rearrangements. This immuneACCESS table, as held by TCRdb, lists in-frame sequences with V and J called but not all clones. Of the missing ones, under half trace to an unresolved V gene in checked studies; the others have no known cause. Clonal size and the V and J genes are those of that table, whereas D and trimming came from the DNA. The sample includes under 150,000 clones, with 90% observed a single time. Roughly 4.8% of the sample rests with the top ten.

At one collaborating source in Seattle, patients were enrolled during active infection and were followed longitudinally through the course of disease. Each collaborating institution followed its own protocols to collect whole blood in K2EDTA tubes. For TCRbeta analysis, collaborators shipped samples in one of three forms: frozen whole blood, isolated PBMCs, or DNA extracted from either of those sample types. A note on this clone: No antigen is known for it. No per-base quality is available; no much larger clone lies one base away.

The CDR3 contains 15 residues, cysteine and phenylalanine counted. Of the read, only the CDR3 DNA is kept; its 45 bases are in frame from base 1. The germline V gene specifies MGHRA as CDR1 and YSYEKL as CDR2. Between the V and J ends, shortened by 0 bases and 4 bases respectively, the junction contains 12 bases. This receptor chain uses TRBV4-1 and TRBJ1-2, and perhaps TRBD1 as D gene, on 6 matching bases. Sequenced input: peripheral blood. This TCR was sampled from a man in his 60s with COVID-19, enrolled during active disease. The CDR3 loop reads CASSQEGGAGYGYTF. The DNA is as follows: TGCGCCAGCAGCCAAGAAGGGGGGGCGGGCTATGGCTACACCTTC.